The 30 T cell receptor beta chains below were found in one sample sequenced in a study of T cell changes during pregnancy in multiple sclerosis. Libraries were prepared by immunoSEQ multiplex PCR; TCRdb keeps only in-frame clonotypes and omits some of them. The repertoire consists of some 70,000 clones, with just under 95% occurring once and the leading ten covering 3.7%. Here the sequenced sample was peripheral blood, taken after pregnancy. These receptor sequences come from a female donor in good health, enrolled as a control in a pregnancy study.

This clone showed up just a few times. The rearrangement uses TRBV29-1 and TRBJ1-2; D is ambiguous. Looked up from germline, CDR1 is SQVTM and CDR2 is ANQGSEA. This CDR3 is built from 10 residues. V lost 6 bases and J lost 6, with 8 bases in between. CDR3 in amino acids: CSVIGDGYTF. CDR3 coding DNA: TGCAGCGTGATCGGGGATGGCTACACCTTC.

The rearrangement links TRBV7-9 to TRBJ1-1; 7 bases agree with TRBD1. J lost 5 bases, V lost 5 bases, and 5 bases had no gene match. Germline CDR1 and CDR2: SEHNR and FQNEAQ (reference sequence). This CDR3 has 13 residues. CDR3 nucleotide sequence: TGTGCCAGCAGCCCCACAGGGGAAACTGAAGCTTTCTTT. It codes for CASSPTGETEAFF.

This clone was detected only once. DNA of the CDR3: TGTGCCTGGAGTGTAACCCCCACGCGGGGTACGCAGTATTTT. As protein: CAWSVTPTRGTQYF. This chain links TRBV30 with TRBJ2-3, with D possibly TRBD2 on 6 matching bases. Germline V lookup: CDR1 GTSNPN, CDR2 SVGIG (reference sequence). Trimming pared 0 bases from V and 8 bases from J, leaving 15 bases between. The CDR3 has 14 residues.

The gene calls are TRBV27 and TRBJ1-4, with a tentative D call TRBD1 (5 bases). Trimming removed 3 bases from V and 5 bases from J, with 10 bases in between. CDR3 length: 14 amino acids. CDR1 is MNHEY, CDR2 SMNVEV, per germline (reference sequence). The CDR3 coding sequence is TGTGCCAGCAGTTTTGGGGGGGGGAATGAAAAACTGTTTTTT. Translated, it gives CASSFGGGNEKLFF.

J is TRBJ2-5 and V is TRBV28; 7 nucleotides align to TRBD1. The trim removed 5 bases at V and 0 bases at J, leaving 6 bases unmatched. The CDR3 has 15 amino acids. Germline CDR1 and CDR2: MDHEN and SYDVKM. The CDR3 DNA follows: TGTGCCAGCAGTGCGACAGGGTTGTACCAAGAGACCCAGTACTTC. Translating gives CASSATGLYQETQYF.

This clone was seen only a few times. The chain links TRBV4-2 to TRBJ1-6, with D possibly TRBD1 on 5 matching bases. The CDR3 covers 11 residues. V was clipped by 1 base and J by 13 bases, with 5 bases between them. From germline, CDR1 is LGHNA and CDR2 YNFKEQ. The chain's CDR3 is CASSQGGPLHF. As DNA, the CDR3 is TGTGCCAGCAGCCAAGGGGGCCCCCTCCACTTT.

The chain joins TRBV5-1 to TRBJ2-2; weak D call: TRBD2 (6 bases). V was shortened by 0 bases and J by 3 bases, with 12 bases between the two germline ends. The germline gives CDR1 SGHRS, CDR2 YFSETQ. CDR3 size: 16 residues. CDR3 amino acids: CASSLGGGVYTGELFF. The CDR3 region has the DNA TGCGCCAGCAGCTTGGGAGGCGGGGTCTACACCGGGGAGCTGTTTTTT.

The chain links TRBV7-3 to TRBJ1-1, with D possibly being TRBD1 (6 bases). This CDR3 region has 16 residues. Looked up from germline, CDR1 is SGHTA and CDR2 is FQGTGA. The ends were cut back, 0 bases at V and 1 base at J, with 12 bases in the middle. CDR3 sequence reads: CASSLTGTRGNTEAFF. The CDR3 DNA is TGTGCCAGCAGCTTAACCGGGACAAGGGGGAACACTGAAGCTTTCTTT.

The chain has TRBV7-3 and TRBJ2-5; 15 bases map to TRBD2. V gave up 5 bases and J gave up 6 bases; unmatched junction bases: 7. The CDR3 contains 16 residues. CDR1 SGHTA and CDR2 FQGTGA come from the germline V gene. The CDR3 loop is CASSDGLAGGSKTQYF. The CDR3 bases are TGTGCCAGCAGCGACGGACTAGCGGGAGGGTCGAAGACCCAGTACTTC.

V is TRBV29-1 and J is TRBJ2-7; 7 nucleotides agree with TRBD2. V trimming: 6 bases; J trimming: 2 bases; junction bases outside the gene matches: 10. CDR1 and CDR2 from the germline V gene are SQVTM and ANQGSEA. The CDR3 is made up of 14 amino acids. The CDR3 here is CSVQAGDFTYEQYF. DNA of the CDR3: TGCAGCGTCCAGGCGGGGGACTTCACCTACGAGCAGTACTTC.

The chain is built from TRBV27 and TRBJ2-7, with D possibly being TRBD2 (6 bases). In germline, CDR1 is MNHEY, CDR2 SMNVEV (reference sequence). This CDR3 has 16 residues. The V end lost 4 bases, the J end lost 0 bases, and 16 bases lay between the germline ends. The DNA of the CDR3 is TGTGCCAGCAGTTCCGGGACTTCCCGGAGCTCCTACGAGCAGTACTTC. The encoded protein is CASSSGTSRSSYEQYF.

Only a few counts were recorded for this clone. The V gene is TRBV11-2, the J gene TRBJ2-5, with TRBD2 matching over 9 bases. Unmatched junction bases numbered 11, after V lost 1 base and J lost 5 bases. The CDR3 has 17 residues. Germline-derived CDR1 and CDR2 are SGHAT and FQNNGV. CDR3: CASSLVGSGGSGETQYF. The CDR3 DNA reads TGTGCCAGCAGCTTAGTGGGTAGCGGGGGCTCTGGGGAGACCCAGTACTTC.

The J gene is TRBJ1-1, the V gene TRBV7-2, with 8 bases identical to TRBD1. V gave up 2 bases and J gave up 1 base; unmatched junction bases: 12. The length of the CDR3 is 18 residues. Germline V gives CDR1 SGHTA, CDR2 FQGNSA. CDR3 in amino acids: CASSLSTAGGARNTEAFF. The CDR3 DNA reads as TGTGCCAGCAGCTTAAGTACGGCAGGGGGCGCCCGGAACACTGAAGCTTTCTTT.

CDR3 protein: CASRDPPQETNTGELFF. For the CDR3, the DNA is TGTGCCAGCAGGGACCCCCCACAGGAGACGAACACCGGGGAGCTGTTTTTT. The V gene is TRBV2, the J gene TRBJ2-2, with a tentative D call TRBD1 (5 bases). Germline V gene sequence: CDR1 SNHLY, CDR2 FYNNEI. V was pared by 6 bases and J by 0 bases, with 17 bases between. This CDR3 is 17 amino acids long.

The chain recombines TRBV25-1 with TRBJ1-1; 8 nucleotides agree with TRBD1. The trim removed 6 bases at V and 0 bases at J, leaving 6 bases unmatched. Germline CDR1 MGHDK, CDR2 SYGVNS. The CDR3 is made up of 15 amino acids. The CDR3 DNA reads TGTGCCAGCAGGACTGGACAGGGAGTGAACACTGAAGCTTTCTTT. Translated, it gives CASRTGQGVNTEAFF. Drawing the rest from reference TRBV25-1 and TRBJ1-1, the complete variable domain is EADIYQTPRYLVIGTGKKITLECSQTMGHDKMYWYQQDPGMELHLIHYSYGVNSTEKGDLSSESTVSRIRTEHFPLTLESARPSHTSQYLCASRTGQGVNTEAFFGQGTRLTVV.

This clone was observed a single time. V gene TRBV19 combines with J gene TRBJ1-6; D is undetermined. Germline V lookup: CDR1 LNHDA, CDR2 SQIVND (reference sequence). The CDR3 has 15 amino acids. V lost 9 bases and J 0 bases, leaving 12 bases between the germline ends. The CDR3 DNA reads TGTGCCAGCCGCCCCGGGAACTCCTATAATTCACCCCTCCACTTT. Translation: CASRPGNSYNSPLHF.

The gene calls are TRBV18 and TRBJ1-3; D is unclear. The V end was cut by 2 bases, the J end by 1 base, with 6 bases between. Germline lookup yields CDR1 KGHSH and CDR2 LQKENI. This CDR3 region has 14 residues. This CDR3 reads CASSPTSSGNTIYF. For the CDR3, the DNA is TGTGCCAGCTCACCAACAAGTTCTGGAAACACCATATATTTT.

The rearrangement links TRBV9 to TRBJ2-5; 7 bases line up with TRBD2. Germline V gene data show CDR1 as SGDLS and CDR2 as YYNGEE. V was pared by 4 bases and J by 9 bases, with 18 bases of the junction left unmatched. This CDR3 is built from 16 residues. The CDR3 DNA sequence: TGTGCCAGCAGCCCAGAGGGTCTAGCGGAGGGCTTGGCCCAGTACTTC. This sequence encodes CASSPEGLAEGLAQYF.

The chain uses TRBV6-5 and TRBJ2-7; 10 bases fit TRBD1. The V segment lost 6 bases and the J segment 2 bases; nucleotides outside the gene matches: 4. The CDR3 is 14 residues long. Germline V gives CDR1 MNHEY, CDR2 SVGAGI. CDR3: CASSTDRGPYEQYF. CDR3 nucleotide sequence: TGTGCCAGCAGCACCGACAGGGGGCCCTACGAGCAGTACTTC.

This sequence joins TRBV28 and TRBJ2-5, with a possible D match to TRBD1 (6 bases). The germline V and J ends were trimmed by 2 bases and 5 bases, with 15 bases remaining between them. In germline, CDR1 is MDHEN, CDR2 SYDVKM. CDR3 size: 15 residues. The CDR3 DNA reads TGTGCCAGCAGTTTAGGCACACAGGGTCGGGAGACCCAGTACTTC. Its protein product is CASSLGTQGRETQYF.

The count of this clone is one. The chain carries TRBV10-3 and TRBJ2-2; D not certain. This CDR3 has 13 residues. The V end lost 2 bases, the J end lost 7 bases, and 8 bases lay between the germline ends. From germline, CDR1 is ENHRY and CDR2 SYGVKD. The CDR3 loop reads CAISEGLIGELFF. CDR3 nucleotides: TGTGCCATCAGTGAGGGCCTGATCGGGGAGCTGTTTTTT.

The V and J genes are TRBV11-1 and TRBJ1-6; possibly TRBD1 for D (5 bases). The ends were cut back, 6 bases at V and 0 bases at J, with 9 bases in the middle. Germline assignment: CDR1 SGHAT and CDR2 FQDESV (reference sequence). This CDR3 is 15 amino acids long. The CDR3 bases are TGTGCCAGCAGATCCGACAGCTCCTATAATTCACCCCTCCACTTT. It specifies CASRSDSSYNSPLHF.

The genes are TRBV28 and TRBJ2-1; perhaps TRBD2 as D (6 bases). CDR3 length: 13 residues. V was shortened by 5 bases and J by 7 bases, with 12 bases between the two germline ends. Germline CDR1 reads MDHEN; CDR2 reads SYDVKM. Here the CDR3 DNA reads TGTGCCAGCAGTCCGGGGGTGGGGAATGAGCAGTTCTTC. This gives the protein CASSPGVGNEQFF.

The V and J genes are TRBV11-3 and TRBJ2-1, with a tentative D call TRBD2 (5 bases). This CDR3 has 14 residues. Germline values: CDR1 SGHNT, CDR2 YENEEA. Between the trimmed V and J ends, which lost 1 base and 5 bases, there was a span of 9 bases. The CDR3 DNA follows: TGTGCCAGCAGCTTAGGGGTACTAGACAATGAGCAGTTCTTC. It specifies CASSLGVLDNEQFF. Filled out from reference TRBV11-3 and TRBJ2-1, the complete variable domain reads EAGVVQSPRYKIIEKKQPVAFWCNPISGHNTLYWYLQNLGQGPELLIRYENEEAVDDSQLPKDRFSAERLKGVDSTLKIQPAELGDSAVYLCASSLGVLDNEQFFGPGTRLTVL.

The CDR3 DNA reads as TGTGCCAGCACCAAAACCTCGGGACAGGGAAGGGTTTACTATGGCTACACCTTC. Protein product: CASTKTSGQGRVYYGYTF. The rearrangement uses TRBV7-9 and TRBJ1-2; 9 bases fit TRBD1. CDR1 and CDR2 from the germline V gene are SEHNR and FQNEAQ (reference sequence). The V segment lost 7 bases and the J segment 3 bases; nucleotides outside the gene matches: 18. CDR3 length: 18 residues.

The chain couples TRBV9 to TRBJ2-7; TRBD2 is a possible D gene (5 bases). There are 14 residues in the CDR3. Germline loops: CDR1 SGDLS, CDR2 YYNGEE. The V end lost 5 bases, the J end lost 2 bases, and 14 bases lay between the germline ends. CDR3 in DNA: TGTGCCAGCAGTAAGAGCGGCTCGACCTACGAGCAGTACTTC. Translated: CASSKSGSTYEQYF.

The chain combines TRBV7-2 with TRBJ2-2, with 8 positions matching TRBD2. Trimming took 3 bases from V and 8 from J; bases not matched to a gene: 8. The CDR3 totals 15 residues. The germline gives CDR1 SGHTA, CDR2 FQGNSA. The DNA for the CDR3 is TGTGCCAGCAGCTTTAGCGGGACCATCGTAGGGGAGCTGTTTTTT. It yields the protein CASSFSGTIVGELFF.

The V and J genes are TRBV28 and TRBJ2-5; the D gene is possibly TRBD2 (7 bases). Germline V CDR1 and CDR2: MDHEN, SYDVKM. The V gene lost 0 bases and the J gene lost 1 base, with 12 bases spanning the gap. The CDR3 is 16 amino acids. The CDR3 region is CASSLWGGASQETQYF. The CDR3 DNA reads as TGTGCCAGCAGTTTATGGGGGGGGGCCTCCCAAGAGACCCAGTACTTC.

The CDR3 nucleotides are TGTGCCAGTAGTGCAGGGGTCGGGGAGCTGTTTTTT. This translates into CASSAGVGELFF. The chain is built from TRBV19 and TRBJ2-2, with D maybe TRBD1 (6 bases). Deletions cut 5 bases from V and 7 bases from J, with 8 bases between. Germline CDR1 LNHDA, CDR2 SQIVND (reference sequence). CDR3 length: 12 residues.

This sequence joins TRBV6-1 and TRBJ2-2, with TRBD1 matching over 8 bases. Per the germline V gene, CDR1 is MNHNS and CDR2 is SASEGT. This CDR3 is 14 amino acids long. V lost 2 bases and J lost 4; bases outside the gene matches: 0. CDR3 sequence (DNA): TGTGCCAGCAGTGAAACAGGGGGCACCGGGGAGCTGTTTTTT. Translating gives CASSETGGTGELFF.